Listed below are T cell receptor beta chains from one sample, sequenced in a study of T cell responses to AZD1222 COVID-19 vaccine. This table comes from immunoSEQ multiplex PCR, and its TCRdb copy is limited to in-frame clones, with some not included. The sample consists of about 120,000 clones, approximately 90% of them appearing once. Here the sequenced sample was peripheral blood, taken on day 0 of MenACWY control vaccination. The receptors here all came from an adult in good health. Both conserved end residues are part of each CDR3. Each record gives: D gene, J gene, clone size, CDR3 length, V gene, CDR3 protein, CDR3 DNA. A D gene is named only where the DNA matches it firmly. Some rows mark clone size as missing; the rest say once, few, many or name a class of expanded clone.

NA	TRBJ2-2	once	16	TRBV7-3	CASSPEGAPNTGELFF	TGTGCCAGCAGCCCGGAGGGGGCACCGAACACCGGGGAGCTGTTTTTT
TRBD1	TRBJ1-5	NA	17	TRBV28	CASSNPGTGLFRQPQHF	TGTGCCAGCAGCAATCCGGGGACAGGGCTCTTTCGTCAGCCCCAGCATTTT
NA	TRBJ2-2	few	13	TRBV28	CASSLYGVGELFF	TGTGCCAGCAGTTTATATGGGGTCGGGGAGCTGTTTTTT
NA	TRBJ2-2	NA	16	TRBV10-3	CAISELPGDPTGELFF	TGTGCCATCAGTGAACTTCCCGGGGATCCCACCGGGGAGCTGTTTTTT
NA	TRBJ2-7	NA	14	TRBV6-1	CASSEISSGYEQYF	TGTGCCAGCAGTGAGATTAGTAGCGGCTACGAGCAGTACTTC
NA	TRBJ1-1	once	13	TRBV11-1	CASSLRTGTEAFF	TGTGCCAGCAGCTTACGTACAGGGACTGAAGCTTTCTTT
TRBD1	TRBJ2-7	NA	14	TRBV7-9	CASSVRGLDYEQYF	TGTGCCAGCAGCGTTAGGGGGCTTGACTACGAGCAGTACTTC
NA	TRBJ1-5	NA	12	TRBV12-3/TRBV12-4	CASTTRDQPQHF	TGTGCCAGCACCACCAGGGATCAGCCCCAGCATTTT
NA	TRBJ2-5	NA	15	TRBV7-6	CASSSPRGDQETQYF	TGTGCCAGCAGCTCCCCGAGGGGGGACCAAGAGACCCAGTACTTC
TRBD1	TRBJ2-7	NA	16	TRBV6-5	CASSYSNIRGHYEQYF	TGTGCCAGCAGTTACTCGAATATAAGGGGGCACTACGAGCAGTACTTC
NA	TRBJ1-5	NA	17	TRBV3-1/TRBV3-2	CASSPDPAGNGNQPQHF	TGTGCCAGCAGCCCCGACCCGGCAGGGAATGGCAATCAGCCCCAGCATTTT
TRBD1	TRBJ1-4	NA	16	TRBV28	CASRVKTGQPNEKLFF	TGTGCCAGCAGGGTAAAGACGGGACAGCCGAATGAAAAACTGTTTTTT
TRBD1	TRBJ1-2	NA	14	TRBV6-6	CASSSGTAFYGYTF	TGTGCCAGCAGTTCCGGGACAGCGTTCTATGGCTACACCTTC
NA	TRBJ2-5	NA	14	TRBV4-2	CASSPLRGAETQYF	TGTGCCAGCAGCCCCTTGAGGGGAGCAGAGACCCAGTACTTC
TRBD2	TRBJ2-3	NA	18	TRBV11-3	CASSFGVTVSGRTDTQYF	TGTGCCAGCAGCTTTGGCGTCACGGTTAGCGGGCGCACAGATACGCAGTATTTT
TRBD1	TRBJ2-1	NA	12	TRBV10-3	CAIRDRDHEQFF	TGTGCCATCCGGGACAGGGACCATGAGCAGTTCTTC
NA	TRBJ2-3	NA	15	TRBV6-5	CASSPVVESTDTQYF	TGTGCCAGCAGCCCCGTCGTGGAGAGCACAGATACGCAGTATTTT
NA	TRBJ2-5	NA	14	TRBV18	CASSPPAGGETQYF	TGTGCCAGCTCACCACCGGCAGGGGGGGAGACCCAGTACTTC
NA	TRBJ2-7	NA	13	TRBV5-1	CASSLGYTYEQYF	TGCGCCAGCAGCTTGGGATACACCTACGAGCAGTACTTC
TRBD1	TRBJ2-1	NA	13	TRBV5-1	CASSGTGNNEQFF	TGCGCCAGCAGCGGGACAGGGAACAATGAGCAGTTCTTC
NA	TRBJ1-5	once	15	TRBV7-9	CASSLADGGWGPQHF	TGTGCCAGCAGCTTAGCGGACGGGGGCTGGGGGCCCCAGCATTTT
TRBD2	TRBJ2-1	NA	16	TRBV5-1	CASSVTSGRAYNEQFF	TGCGCCAGCAGCGTCACTAGCGGGAGGGCCTACAATGAGCAGTTCTTC
NA	TRBJ2-2	NA	16	TRBV5-6	CASSFRHSVNTGELFF	TGTGCCAGCAGCTTTAGACATTCGGTGAACACCGGGGAGCTGTTTTTT
TRBD2	TRBJ2-3	NA	17	TRBV11-2	CASSAPSWEGRADTQYF	TGTGCCAGCAGCGCCCCTAGTTGGGAGGGCCGGGCAGATACGCAGTATTTT
NA	TRBJ1-2	NA	17	TRBV19	CASSIGTALTFNYGYTF	TGTGCCAGTAGTATCGGCACGGCCCTTACCTTTAACTATGGCTACACCTTC
NA	TRBJ1-2	NA	17	TRBV9	CASSVAYGRNSGYGYTF	TGTGCCAGCAGCGTAGCTTATGGACGGAATTCAGGCTATGGCTACACCTTC
NA	TRBJ1-2	NA	14	TRBV6-5	CASSPVGGQDGYTF	TGTGCCAGCAGCCCCGTTGGAGGGCAGGATGGCTACACCTTC
NA	TRBJ2-7	NA	12	TRBV11-2	CASSLGQYEQYF	TGTGCCAGCAGCTTAGGACAGTACGAGCAGTACTTC
TRBD1	TRBJ2-2	NA	16	TRBV5-1	CASSSGDRVGTGELFF	TGCGCCAGCAGCTCCGGCGACAGGGTCGGAACCGGGGAGCTGTTTTTT